The source of this T cell receptor beta chain is a study of cytomegalovirus exposure and HLA in healthy donors. Whole-study context: Tens of millions of unique TCR sequences came from HLA-typed donors in an early release.

The PCR used 60 Vbeta and 13 Jbeta primers. The table came from immunoSEQ multiplex PCR; TCRdb's copy has only in-frame clones and leaves some out. The sample lists 90,000 to 150,000 clones, roughly 82% seen once, with around 1.4% in the top ten. Study-wide results and limits: Rarity held for most TCR sequences, but there were some public TCRs that occurred in many donors. In an earlier analysis, about 90% or about 30%: the productive usage of most TCR beta V segments. It was in a later analysis that TCR association rates were seen to vary by HLA locus, highest for DRB1 and lowest for HLA-C.

Points on this clone: Antigen specificity is unknown.

V lost 7 bases and J 0 bases, leaving 7 bases between the germline ends. In germline, CDR1 is MNHNY, CDR2 SVGAGI (reference sequence). This CDR3 has 13 amino acids. Specimen: PBMCs. The V call is TRBV6-6, the J call TRBJ1-3; D uncertain. The sequence was obtained from a woman between 18 and 29 years old in good health and CMV-seronegative. DNA for the CDR3: TGTGCCAGCAAAGCGTTCTCTGGAAACACCATATATTTT. Its translation: CASKAFSGNTIYF.